Sequencing of this T cell receptor (beta chain) was carried out in a study of identical twins. Study results and caveats: Abundant cord blood beta clonotypes carried fewer insertions; memory repertoires showed none.

With regard to this clonotype: As yet, its antigen is unknown.

TCRdb fed the 5' RACE reads into MiXCR, producing one record per CDR3 protein. Counted here are about 700,000 distinct CDR3 sequences, over 5% occurring once; the ten biggest clones make up 1.5% to 2%. Specimen: naive T cells sorted from blood. This TCR was recovered from a man between 18 and 29 years old in good health.

CDR3 nucleotide sequence: TGCGCCAGCAGCCGGGCGAGCCATACGCAGTATTTT. Protein: CASSRASHTQYF. The chain is built from TRBV4-1 and TRBJ2-3, with no clear D. The CDR3 length is 12 residues. Per the germline V gene, CDR1 is MGHRA and CDR2 is YSYEKL. Trimming stripped 4 bases from V and 7 bases from J, with 9 bases between.